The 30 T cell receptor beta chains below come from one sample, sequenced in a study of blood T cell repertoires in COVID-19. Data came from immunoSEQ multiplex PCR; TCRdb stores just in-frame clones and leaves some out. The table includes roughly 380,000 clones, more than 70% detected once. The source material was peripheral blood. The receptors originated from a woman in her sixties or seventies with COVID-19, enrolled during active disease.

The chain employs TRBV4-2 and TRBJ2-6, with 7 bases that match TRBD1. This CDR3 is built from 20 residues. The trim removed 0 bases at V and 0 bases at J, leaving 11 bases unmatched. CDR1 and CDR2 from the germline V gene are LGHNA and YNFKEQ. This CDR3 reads CASSQDQPQGVFSGANVLTF. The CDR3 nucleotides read TGTGCCAGCAGCCAAGATCAGCCCCAGGGGGTTTTCTCTGGGGCCAACGTCCTGACTTTC.

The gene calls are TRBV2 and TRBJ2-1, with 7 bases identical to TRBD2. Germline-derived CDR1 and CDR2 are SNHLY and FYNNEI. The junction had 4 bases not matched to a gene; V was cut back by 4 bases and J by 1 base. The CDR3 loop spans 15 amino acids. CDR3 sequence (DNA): TGTGCCAGCAGTGGCGACGGGGGGTCCTACAATGAGCAGTTCTTC. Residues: CASSGDGGSYNEQFF.

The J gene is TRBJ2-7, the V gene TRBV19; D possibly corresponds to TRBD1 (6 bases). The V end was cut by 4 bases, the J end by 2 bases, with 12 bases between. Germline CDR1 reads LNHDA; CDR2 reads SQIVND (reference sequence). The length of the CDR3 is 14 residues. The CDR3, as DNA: TGTGCCAGTAGTAGCAGACAGGATACCTACGAGCAGTACTTC. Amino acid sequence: CASSSRQDTYEQYF.

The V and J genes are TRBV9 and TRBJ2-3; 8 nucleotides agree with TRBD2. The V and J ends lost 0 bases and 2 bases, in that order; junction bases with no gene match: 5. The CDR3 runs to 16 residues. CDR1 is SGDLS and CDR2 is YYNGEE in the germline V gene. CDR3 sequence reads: CASSVVSGVSTDTQYF. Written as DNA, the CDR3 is TGTGCCAGCAGCGTAGTTAGCGGGGTCTCCACAGATACGCAGTATTTT.

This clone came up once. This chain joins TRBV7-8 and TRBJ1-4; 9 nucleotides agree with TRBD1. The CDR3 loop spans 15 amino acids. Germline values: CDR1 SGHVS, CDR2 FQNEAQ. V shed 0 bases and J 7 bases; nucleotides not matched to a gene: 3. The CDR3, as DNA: TGTGCCAGCAGCTTAGCGGGACAGGGATTTGAAAAACTGTTTTTT. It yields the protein CASSLAGQGFEKLFF.

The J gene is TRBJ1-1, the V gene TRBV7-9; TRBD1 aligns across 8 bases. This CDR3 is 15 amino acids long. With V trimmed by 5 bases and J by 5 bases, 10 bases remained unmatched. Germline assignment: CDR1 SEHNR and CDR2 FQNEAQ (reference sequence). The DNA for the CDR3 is TGTGCCAGCAGCCAGAAGGCAGGGGGCCGGACTGAAGCTTTCTTT. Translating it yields CASSQKAGGRTEAFF.

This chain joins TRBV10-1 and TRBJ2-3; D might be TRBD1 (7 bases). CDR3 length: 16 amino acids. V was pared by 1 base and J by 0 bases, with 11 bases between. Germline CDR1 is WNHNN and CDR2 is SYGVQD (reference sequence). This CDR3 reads CASSELRDRSTDTQYF. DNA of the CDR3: TGCGCCAGCAGTGAGTTGCGGGACAGAAGCACAGATACGCAGTATTTT.

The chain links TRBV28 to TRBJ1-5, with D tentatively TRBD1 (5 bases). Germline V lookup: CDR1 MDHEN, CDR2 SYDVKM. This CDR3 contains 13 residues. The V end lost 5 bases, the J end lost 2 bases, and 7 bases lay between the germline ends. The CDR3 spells CASSGGGNQPQHF. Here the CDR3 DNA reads TGTGCCAGCAGTGGAGGGGGCAATCAGCCCCAGCATTTT.

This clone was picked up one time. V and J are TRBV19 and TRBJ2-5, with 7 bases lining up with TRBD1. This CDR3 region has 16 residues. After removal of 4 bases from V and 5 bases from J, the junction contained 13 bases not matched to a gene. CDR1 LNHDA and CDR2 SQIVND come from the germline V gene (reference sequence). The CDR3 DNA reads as TGTGCCAGTAGTAGAGTTTTAGACAGGGCCGGGGAGACCCAGTACTTC. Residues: CASSRVLDRAGETQYF.

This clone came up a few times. CDR3 nucleotides: TGTGCCACCAGCAGTGGGGGGGTCGGCAATCAGCCCCAGCATTTT. This codes for CATSSGGVGNQPQHF. The rearrangement links TRBV15 to TRBJ1-5; possible D gene TRBD1, 5 bases. The germline gives CDR1 LNHNV, CDR2 YYDKDF (reference sequence). There are 15 residues in the CDR3. V lost 3 bases and J 2 bases, leaving 11 bases between the germline ends.

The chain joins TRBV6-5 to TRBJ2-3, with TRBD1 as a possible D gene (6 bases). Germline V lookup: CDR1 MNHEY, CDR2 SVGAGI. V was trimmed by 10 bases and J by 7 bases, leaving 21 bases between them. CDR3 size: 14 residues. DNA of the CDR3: TGTGCCACCCTCCCCGGGACACACTCTAATACGCAGTATTTT. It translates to CATLPGTHSNTQYF.

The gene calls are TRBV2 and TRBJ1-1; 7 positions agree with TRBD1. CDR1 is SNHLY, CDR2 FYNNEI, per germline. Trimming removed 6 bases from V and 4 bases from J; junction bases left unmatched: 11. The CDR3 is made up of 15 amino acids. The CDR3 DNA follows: TGTGCCAGCAGGCGGGACAGTTCCATGGGCACTGAAGCTTTCTTT. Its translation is CASRRDSSMGTEAFF.

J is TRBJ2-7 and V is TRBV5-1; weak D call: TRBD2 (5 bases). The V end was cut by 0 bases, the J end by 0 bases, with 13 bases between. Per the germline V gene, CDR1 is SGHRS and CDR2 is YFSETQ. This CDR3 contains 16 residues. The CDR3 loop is CASSLDLASDSYEQYF. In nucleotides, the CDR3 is TGCGCCAGCAGCTTGGATCTAGCTTCCGACTCCTACGAGCAGTACTTC.

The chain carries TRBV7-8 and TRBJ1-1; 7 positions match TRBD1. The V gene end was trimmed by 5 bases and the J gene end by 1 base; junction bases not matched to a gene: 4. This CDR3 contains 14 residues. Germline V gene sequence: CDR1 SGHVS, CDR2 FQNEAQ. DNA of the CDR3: TGTGCCAGCAGCACATACAGGGGGAACACTGAAGCTTTCTTT. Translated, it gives CASSTYRGNTEAFF.

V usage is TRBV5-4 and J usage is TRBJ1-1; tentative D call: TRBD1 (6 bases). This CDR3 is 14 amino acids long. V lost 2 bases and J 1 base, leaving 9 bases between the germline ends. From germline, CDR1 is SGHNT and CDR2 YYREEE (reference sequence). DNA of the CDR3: TGTGCCAGCAGCTTCGGCAGGGGGAACACTGAAGCTTTCTTT. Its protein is CASSFGRGNTEAFF.

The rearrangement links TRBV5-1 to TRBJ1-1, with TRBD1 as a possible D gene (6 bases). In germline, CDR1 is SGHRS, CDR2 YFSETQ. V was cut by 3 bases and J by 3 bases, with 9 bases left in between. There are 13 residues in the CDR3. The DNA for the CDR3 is TGCGCCAGCAGCTCTCAGGGGTACACTGAAGCTTTCTTT. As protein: CASSSQGYTEAFF.

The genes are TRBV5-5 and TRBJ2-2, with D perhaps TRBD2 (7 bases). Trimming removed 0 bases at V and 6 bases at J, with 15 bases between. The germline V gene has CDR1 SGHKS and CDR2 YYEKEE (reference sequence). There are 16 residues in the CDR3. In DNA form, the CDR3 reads TGTGCCAGCAGCTTGGCCGGGGGGCGCAAGGCCGGGGAGCTGTTTTTT. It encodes CASSLAGGRKAGELFF.

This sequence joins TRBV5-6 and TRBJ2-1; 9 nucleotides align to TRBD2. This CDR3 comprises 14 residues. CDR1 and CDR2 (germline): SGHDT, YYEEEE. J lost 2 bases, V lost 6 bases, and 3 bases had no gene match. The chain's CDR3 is CASTVAGAYNEQFF. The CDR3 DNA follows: TGTGCCAGCACCGTAGCGGGGGCCTACAATGAGCAGTTCTTC.

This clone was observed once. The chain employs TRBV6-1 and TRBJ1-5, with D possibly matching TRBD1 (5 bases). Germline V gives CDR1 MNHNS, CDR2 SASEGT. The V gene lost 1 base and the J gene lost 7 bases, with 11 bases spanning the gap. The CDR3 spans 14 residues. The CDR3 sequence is CASSEEGWGQPQHF. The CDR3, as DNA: TGTGCCAGCAGTGAAGAAGGTTGGGGCCAGCCCCAGCATTTT.

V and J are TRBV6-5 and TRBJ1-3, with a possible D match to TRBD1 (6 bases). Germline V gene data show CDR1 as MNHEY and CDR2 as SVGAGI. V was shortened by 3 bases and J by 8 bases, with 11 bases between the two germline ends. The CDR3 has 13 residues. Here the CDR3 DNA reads TGTGCCAGCAGTTATCAACAGGGTGACACCATATATTTT. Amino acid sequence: CASSYQQGDTIYF.

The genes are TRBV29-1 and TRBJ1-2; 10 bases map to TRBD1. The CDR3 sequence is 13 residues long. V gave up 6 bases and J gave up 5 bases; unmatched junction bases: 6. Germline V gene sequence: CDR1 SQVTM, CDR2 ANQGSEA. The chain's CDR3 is CSVTGTGEYGYTF. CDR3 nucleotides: TGCAGCGTAACCGGGACAGGGGAGTATGGCTACACCTTC.

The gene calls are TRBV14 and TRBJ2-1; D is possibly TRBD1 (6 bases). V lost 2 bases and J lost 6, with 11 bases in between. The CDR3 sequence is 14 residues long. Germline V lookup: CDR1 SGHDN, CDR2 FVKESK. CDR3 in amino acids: CASSQRTDGNEQFF. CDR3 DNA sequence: TGTGCCAGCAGCCAAAGGACAGACGGCAATGAGCAGTTCTTC.

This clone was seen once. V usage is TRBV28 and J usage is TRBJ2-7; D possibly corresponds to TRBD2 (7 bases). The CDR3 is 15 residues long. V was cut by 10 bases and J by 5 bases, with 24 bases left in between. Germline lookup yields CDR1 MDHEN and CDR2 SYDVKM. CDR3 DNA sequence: TGTGCCACCCAGGGAGTTCGGGGGGCGCGAGACGAGCAGTACTTC. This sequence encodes CATQGVRGARDEQYF.

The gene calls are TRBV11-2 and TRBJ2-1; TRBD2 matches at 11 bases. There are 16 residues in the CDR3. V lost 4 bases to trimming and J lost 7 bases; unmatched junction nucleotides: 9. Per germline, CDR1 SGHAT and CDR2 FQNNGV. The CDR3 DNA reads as TGTGCCAGCAGCTCTTTAGCGGGGGGGGATTTGAATGAGCAGTTCTTC. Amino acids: CASSSLAGGDLNEQFF.

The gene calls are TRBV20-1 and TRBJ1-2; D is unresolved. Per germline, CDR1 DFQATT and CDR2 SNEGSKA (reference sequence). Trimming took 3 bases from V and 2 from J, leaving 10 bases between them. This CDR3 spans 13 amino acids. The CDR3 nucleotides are TGCAGTGCTAGTAGAAAGGAGAACTATGGCTACACCTTC. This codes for CSASRKENYGYTF.

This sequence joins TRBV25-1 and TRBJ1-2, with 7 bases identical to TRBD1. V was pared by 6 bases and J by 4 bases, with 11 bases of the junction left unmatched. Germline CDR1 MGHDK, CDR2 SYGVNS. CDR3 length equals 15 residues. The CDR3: CASSATGSVIYGYTF. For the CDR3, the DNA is TGTGCCAGCAGCGCGACAGGGAGCGTCATCTATGGCTACACCTTC.

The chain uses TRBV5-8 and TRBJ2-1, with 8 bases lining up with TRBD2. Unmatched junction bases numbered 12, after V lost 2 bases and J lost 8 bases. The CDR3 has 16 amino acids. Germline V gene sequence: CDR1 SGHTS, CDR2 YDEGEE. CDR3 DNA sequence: TGTGCCAGCAGCTTCCGGGGGGGCGGGGACCAGGATGAGCAGTTCTTC. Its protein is CASSFRGGGDQDEQFF.

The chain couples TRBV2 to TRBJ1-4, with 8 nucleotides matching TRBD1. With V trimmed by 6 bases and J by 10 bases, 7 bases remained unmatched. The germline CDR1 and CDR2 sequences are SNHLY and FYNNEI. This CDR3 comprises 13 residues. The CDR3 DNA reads TGTGCCAGCAGCCAGACAGGGGAGGGAAAACTGTTTTTT. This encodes CASSQTGEGKLFF.

The CDR3 reads CASSKRTGFMNTEAFF. The CDR3 DNA is TGTGCCAGCAGTAAGAGGACAGGATTCATGAACACTGAAGCTTTCTTT. The chain employs TRBV5-6 and TRBJ1-1, with TRBD1 matching 7 bases. V shed 5 bases, J shed 0 bases, and the junction held 10 bases outside the gene matches. CDR1 and CDR2 (germline): SGHDT, YYEEEE. The CDR3 runs to 16 residues.

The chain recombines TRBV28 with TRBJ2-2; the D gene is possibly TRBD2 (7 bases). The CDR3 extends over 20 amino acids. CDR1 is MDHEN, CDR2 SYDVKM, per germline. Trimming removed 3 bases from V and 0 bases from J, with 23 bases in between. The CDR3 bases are TGTGCCAGCAGTTTTCCTGGGGGGCTGCGGGGGACCTCGAACACCGGGGAGCTGTTTTTT. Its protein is CASSFPGGLRGTSNTGELFF.